Below are 5 T cell receptor beta chains sequenced from a single sample in a study of blood T cell repertoires in COVID-19. Profiling relied on immunoSEQ multiplex PCR, and the TCRdb table lists in-frame clones only, not all of them. The sample holds some 150,000 clones, 84% seen once. The specimen was PBMCs or T cells enriched from blood (not recorded which). The receptors were gathered from a woman aged 18-29 years who had been exposed to COVID-19.

The chain combines TRBV24-1 with TRBJ2-7; 12 bases match TRBD2. Germline V gives CDR1 KGHDR, CDR2 SFDVKD. CDR3 length: 17 amino acids. With 0 bases clipped from V and 4 bases from J, the junction kept 6 bases outside the gene matches. Here the CDR3 reads CATSDLFASGRGYEQYF. The CDR3 DNA reads TGTGCCACCAGTGATTTGTTTGCTAGCGGGAGGGGGTACGAGCAGTACTTC.

J is TRBJ2-6 and V is TRBV5-1; D remains ambiguous. V was pared by 3 bases and J by 3 bases, with 13 bases between. In germline, CDR1 is SGHRS, CDR2 YFSETQ. The CDR3 totals 16 residues. CDR3 nucleotides: TGCGCCAGCAGCTCTGCAGCAGGCATTGGGGCCAACGTCCTGACTTTC. Its translation is CASSSAAGIGANVLTF. Full variable domain (remainder filled in from reference TRBV5-1 and TRBJ2-6): KAGVTQTPRYLIKTRGQQVTLSCSPISGHRSVSWYQQTPGQGLQFLFEYFSETQRNKGNFPGRFSGRQFSNSRSEMNVSTLELGDSALYLCASSSAAGIGANVLTFGAGSRLTVL.

This chain joins TRBV24-1 and TRBJ1-1; possible D gene TRBD1, 5 bases. The germline V and J ends were trimmed by 0 bases and 2 bases, with 12 bases remaining between them. The CDR3 is 16 residues long. The germline V gene encodes CDR1 KGHDR and CDR2 SFDVKD. CDR3 coding DNA: TGTGCCACCAGTGATTTGCGTCATGGGGCCAACACTGAAGCTTTCTTT. Encoded protein: CATSDLRHGANTEAFF.

J is TRBJ1-6 and V is TRBV11-2, with D possibly being TRBD1 (5 bases). Trimming cost V 1 base and J 14 bases, with 15 bases left between them. Per the germline V gene, CDR1 is SGHAT and CDR2 is FQNNGV. The CDR3 sequence is 14 residues long. The CDR3 nucleotides are TGTGCCAGCAGCTTAGGGATGGGGCCCAAAACCCTCCACTTT. It yields the protein CASSLGMGPKTLHF.

The chain uses TRBV19 and TRBJ2-6, with D hard to call. V shed 1 base and J shed 4 bases, with 14 bases lying between them. There are 17 residues in the CDR3. Germline CDR1 is LNHDA and CDR2 is SQIVND (reference sequence). DNA of the CDR3: TGTGCCAGTAGTATAGTGAGACATCATTCCGGGGCCAACGTCCTGACTTTC. Translation gives CASSIVRHHSGANVLTF.